A single sample gave rise to the 22 T cell receptor beta chains below, sequenced in a study of blood T cell repertoires in COVID-19. Generated by immunoSEQ multiplex PCR, the TCRdb table keeps only in-frame clones and is missing some. The sample has approximately 240,000 clones; about 90% are singletons. Sample: PBMCs or T cells enriched from blood (not recorded which). The receptors shown here come from a woman under 30 who had recovered from COVID-19.

This CDR3 reads CSKASQETQYF. The CDR3 bases are TGCAGTAAGGCTAGCCAAGAGACCCAGTACTTC. V usage is TRBV20-1 and J usage is TRBJ2-5; D uncertain. There are 11 residues in the CDR3. Looked up from germline, CDR1 is DFQATT and CDR2 is SNEGSKA (reference sequence). Trimming shortened V by 8 bases and J by 1 base, and 8 bases separated the two germline ends.

This clone has just one count. The V and J genes are TRBV4-3 and TRBJ1-2, with 8 bases identical to TRBD1. V was pared by 1 base and J by 8 bases, with 12 bases of the junction left unmatched. The CDR3 has 16 residues. CDR1 is LGHNA, CDR2 YSLEER, per germline. Here the CDR3 reads CASSQAGQALARGYTF. CDR3 DNA sequence: TGCGCCAGCAGCCAAGCGGGACAGGCATTGGCGAGAGGCTACACCTTC.

The chain employs TRBV2 and TRBJ1-5, with 10 bases that match TRBD1. This CDR3 has 15 residues. After removal of 6 bases from V and 6 bases from J, the junction contained 8 bases not matched to a gene. Germline V CDR1 and CDR2: SNHLY, FYNNEI. This CDR3 is CASSTGTGDTQPQHF. The CDR3 bases are TGTGCCAGCAGCACCGGGACAGGGGACACTCAGCCCCAGCATTTT. The variable domain in full, completed from reference TRBV2 and TRBJ1-5, reads EPEVTQTPSHQVTQMGQEVILRCVPISNHLYFYWYRQILGQKVEFLVSFYNNEISEKSEIFDDQFSVERPDGSNFTLKIRSTKLEDSAMYFCASSTGTGDTQPQHFGDGTRLSIL.

In nucleotides, the CDR3 is TGTGCCACCAGCCAGATGATGGGGGGTGGCTACACCTTC. Translating gives CATSQMMGGGYTF. V and J are TRBV15 and TRBJ1-2; TRBD1 is a possible D gene (5 bases). From germline, CDR1 is LNHNV and CDR2 YYDKDF (reference sequence). The CDR3 totals 13 residues. Trimming cost V 5 bases and J 7 bases, with 14 bases left between them. The full variable domain, completed using reference TRBV15 and TRBJ1-2, is DAMVIQNPRYQVTQFGKPVTLSCSQTLNHNVMYWYQQKSSQAPKLLFHYYDKDFNNEADTPDNFQSRRPNTSFCFLDIRSPGLGDTAMYLCATSQMMGGGYTFGSGTRLTVV.

The rearrangement uses TRBV5-1 and TRBJ1-1; D remains ambiguous. The germline V and J ends were trimmed by 1 base and 1 base, with 8 bases remaining between them. Germline CDR1 and CDR2: SGHRS and YFSETQ. This CDR3 comprises 14 residues. As DNA, the CDR3 is TGCGCCAGCAGCTTGCAGGTCTCGAACACTGAAGCTTTCTTT. This gives the protein CASSLQVSNTEAFF.

The chain is built from TRBV9 and TRBJ2-5; 12 bases are shared with TRBD2. Looked up from germline, CDR1 is SGDLS and CDR2 is YYNGEE. J gave up 5 bases and V 7 bases, and 9 bases lay outside the gene matches. The CDR3 runs 15 residues. CDR3 in amino acids: CASGPLAGGIETQYF. The CDR3 bases are TGTGCCAGCGGACCTCTAGCGGGGGGGATTGAGACCCAGTACTTC.

The table lists this clone with a count of one. The chain carries TRBV28 and TRBJ2-1; no firm D call. Germline values: CDR1 MDHEN, CDR2 SYDVKM. The CDR3 consists of 15 residues. The V end lost 6 bases, the J end lost 4 bases, and 16 bases lay between the germline ends. CDR3 nucleotides: TGTGCCAGCAGAGTGCCCAGCGCCCGGTACAATGAGCAGTTCTTC. Protein: CASRVPSARYNEQFF.

The rearrangement uses TRBV7-2 and TRBJ2-7; D might be TRBD2 (6 bases). Trimming took 1 base from V and 4 from J, leaving 11 bases between them. The CDR3 is 14 amino acids. CDR1 is SGHTA, CDR2 FQGNSA, per germline. The CDR3 is CASSLGSGEYEQYF. DNA for the CDR3: TGTGCCAGCAGCTTAGGATCGGGGGAATACGAGCAGTACTTC.

The chain carries TRBV11-1 and TRBJ2-1, with a weak D call TRBD1 (6 bases). The CDR3 loop spans 14 amino acids. With 3 bases removed from V and 5 bases from J, the gap between germline ends came to 11 bases. CDR1 is SGHAT and CDR2 is FQDESV in the germline V gene (reference sequence). CDR3: CASSFGGLDNEQFF. CDR3 nucleotide sequence: TGTGCCAGCAGCTTTGGGGGCCTCGACAATGAGCAGTTCTTC.

The chain has TRBV18 and TRBJ1-4; D not resolved. Germline V gene lookup returns CDR1 KGHSH and CDR2 LQKENI. The CDR3 has 15 amino acids. The V end was cut by 3 bases, the J end by 8 bases, with 16 bases between. CDR3 region: CASSPLLEAGEKLFF. The CDR3 DNA sequence: TGTGCCAGCTCACCCCTCTTGGAGGCGGGGGAAAAACTGTTTTTT. Full variable domain (missing parts from reference TRBV18 and TRBJ1-4): NAGVMQNPRHLVRRRGQEARLRCSPMKGHSHVYWYRQLPEEGLKFMVYLQKENIIDESGMPKERFSAEFPKEGPSILRIQQVVRGDSAAYFCASSPLLEAGEKLFFGSGTQLSVL.

The V gene is TRBV24-1, the J gene TRBJ1-2; TRBD1 is a possible D gene (6 bases). Germline V gene sequence: CDR1 KGHDR, CDR2 SFDVKD. The CDR3 is made up of 14 amino acids. With 4 bases removed from V and 5 bases from J, the gap between germline ends came to 13 bases. Here the CDR3 DNA reads TGTGCCACCAGTGACCGAGGACAGCGTTATGGCTACACCTTC. It yields the protein CATSDRGQRYGYTF.

The V call is TRBV2, the J call TRBJ1-5, with D perhaps TRBD1 (6 bases). Per germline, CDR1 SNHLY and CDR2 FYNNEI. The V gene lost 6 bases and the J gene lost 5 bases, with 11 bases spanning the gap. The CDR3 contains 13 residues. CDR3 nucleotides: TGTGCCAGCAGGAGGGGGGGGGATCAGCCCCAGCATTTT. Its translation: CASRRGGDQPQHF.

The rearrangement uses TRBV19 and TRBJ2-1; no firm D call. This CDR3 spans 14 amino acids. Trimming shortened V by 3 bases and J by 3 bases, and 9 bases separated the two germline ends. The germline V gene encodes CDR1 LNHDA and CDR2 SQIVND (reference sequence). CDR3 residues: CASSIPISYNEQFF. As DNA, the CDR3 is TGTGCCAGTAGTATCCCGATTAGCTACAATGAGCAGTTCTTC. Using reference TRBV19 and TRBJ2-1 for the parts outside the CDR3, the full variable domain is DGGITQSPKYLFRKEGQNVTLSCEQNLNHDAMYWYRQDPGQGLRLIYYSQIVNDFQKGDIAEGYSVSREKKESFPLTVTSAQKNPTAFYLCASSIPISYNEQFFGPGTRLTVL.

The CDR3 loop reads CASRKTGRNQPQHF. The CDR3 bases are TGTGCCAGCAGAAAGACAGGGCGCAATCAGCCCCAGCATTTT. The genes are TRBV6-5 and TRBJ1-5; 7 positions agree with TRBD1. Germline assignment: CDR1 MNHEY and CDR2 SVGAGI. This CDR3 has 14 amino acids. The V gene end was trimmed by 6 bases and the J gene end by 2 bases; junction bases not matched to a gene: 4.

The V and J genes are TRBV7-2 and TRBJ2-2, with D uncertain. CDR1 and CDR2 (germline): SGHTA, FQGNSA. The CDR3 is made up of 14 amino acids. V lost 1 base, J lost 4 bases, and 7 bases lay in between. The CDR3 loop is CASSLGQATGELFF. The CDR3 bases are TGTGCCAGCAGCTTAGGGCAGGCCACCGGGGAGCTGTTTTTT.

This CDR3 is CASAYREATEAFF. The CDR3 nucleotides are TGCGCCAGCGCCTATCGGGAGGCCACTGAAGCTTTCTTT. The chain employs TRBV4-3 and TRBJ1-1; D not certain. The CDR3 covers 13 residues. The germline gives CDR1 LGHNA, CDR2 YSLEER. V shed 8 bases and J shed 4 bases, with 14 bases lying between them.

The chain recombines TRBV3-1 (or the pseudogene TRBV3-2) with TRBJ1-1; D gene uncertain. This CDR3 has 12 amino acids. CDR1 LGHDT and CDR2 YNNKEL come from the germline V gene (reference sequence). Trimming cost V 8 bases and J 1 base, with 8 bases left between them. In DNA form, the CDR3 reads TGTGCCAGCCTAGGCAGGAACACTGAAGCTTTCTTT. Its protein product is CASLGRNTEAFF.

The gene calls are TRBV29-1 and TRBJ1-1; 11 nucleotides align to TRBD1. The CDR3 is 13 residues long. V shed 7 bases, J shed 6 bases, and the junction held 7 bases outside the gene matches. Germline assignment: CDR1 SQVTM and CDR2 ANQGSEA. CDR3 sequence (DNA): TGCAGCGGCTGCCGGGACAGGGGGGCTGAAGCTTTCTTT. It specifies CSGCRDRGAEAFF.

V and J are TRBV14 and TRBJ1-3; D not resolved. Looked up from germline, CDR1 is SGHDN and CDR2 is FVKESK. V lost 1 base and J lost 0, with 4 bases in between. The CDR3 spans 14 residues. The CDR3 loop reads CASSQVSSGNTIYF. CDR3 DNA sequence: TGTGCCAGCAGCCAAGTATCCTCTGGAAACACCATATATTTT. The variable domain in full, completed from reference TRBV14 and TRBJ1-3, reads EAGVTQFPSHSVIEKGQTVTLRCDPISGHDNLYWYRRVMGKEIKFLLHFVKESKQDESGMPNNRFLAERTGGTYSTLKVQPAELEDSGVYFCASSQVSSGNTIYFGEGSWLTVV.

Turning to this clone: One junction end does not reproduce the germline sequence, and a read error may be involved. This chain uses TRBV19 with TRBJ1-2, with TRBD1 matching over 8 bases. From germline, CDR1 is LNHDA and CDR2 SQIVND (reference sequence). The CDR3 is 16 residues long. This CDR3 reads CASSVKSRGPVYSYTF. The CDR3 coding sequence is TGTGCCAGTAGTGTAAAGTCCAGGGGGCCGGTCTATAGCTACACCTTC.

The rearrangement uses TRBV27 and TRBJ2-3, with 10 bases fitting TRBD2. Germline values: CDR1 MNHEY, CDR2 SMNVEV (reference sequence). Trimming cost V 1 base and J 5 bases; bases outside gene matches: 9. CDR3 length: 17 residues. The CDR3 DNA follows: TGTGCCAGCAGTTTATTTAAGCTAGCGGGAGTTAAAGATACGCAGTATTTT. Its translation is CASSLFKLAGVKDTQYF.

V usage is TRBV10-3 and J usage is TRBJ1-2, with 9 bases matching TRBD1. This CDR3 contains 13 residues. Germline V CDR1 and CDR2: ENHRY, SYGVKD. V was pared by 5 bases and J by 8 bases, with 6 bases of the junction left unmatched. This CDR3 reads CAISLQGAKGYTF. CDR3 sequence (DNA): TGTGCCATCAGTCTACAGGGGGCGAAGGGCTACACCTTC.